This TCR beta chain was retrieved from a study of shared clonotypes between healthy human individuals. Germline V gene lookup returns CDR1 MGHRA and CDR2 YSYEKL. V was pared by 0 bases and J by 4 bases, with 12 bases between. The CDR3 loop spans 16 amino acids. The input for sorted-subset replicate PCRs was around 0.2 ug DNA, 30,000 or so T cell genomes. Method: immunoSEQ multiplex PCR; TCRdb's copy keeps in-frame clones and lacks some. The sample comprises approximately 2,000,000 clones, roughly 95% of which are singletons, and around 1.7% rests with the top ten. Cells designated naive CD8 were CD45RO-negative and were positively selected for CCR7, with terminally differentiated effector memory CD45RA+ cells excluded.

The chain has TRBV4-1 and TRBJ1-4; D gene uncertain. Sequenced sample: naive CD8+ T cells from PBMCs. This clonotype was obtained from a man aged 18-30 years in good health. Some clones in this sample may be carry-over from other donors' samples. CDR3 region: CASSQEVAAGNEKLFF. The CDR3 nucleotides are TGCGCCAGCAGCCAAGAGGTAGCGGCGGGTAATGAAAAACTGTTTTTT.